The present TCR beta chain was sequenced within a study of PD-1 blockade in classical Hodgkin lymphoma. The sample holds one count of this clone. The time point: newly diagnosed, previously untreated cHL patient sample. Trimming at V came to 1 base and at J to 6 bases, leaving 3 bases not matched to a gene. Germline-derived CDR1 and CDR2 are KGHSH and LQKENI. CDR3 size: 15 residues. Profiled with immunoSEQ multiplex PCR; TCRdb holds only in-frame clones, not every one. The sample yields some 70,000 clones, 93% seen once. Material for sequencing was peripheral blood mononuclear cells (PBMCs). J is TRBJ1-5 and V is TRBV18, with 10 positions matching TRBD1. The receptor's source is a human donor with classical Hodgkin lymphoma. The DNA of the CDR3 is TGTGCCAGCTCACCACTGGGACAGGGGAGTCAGCCCCAGCATTTT. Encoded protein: CASSPLGQGSQPQHF.